Following are 11 T cell receptor beta chains from one sample sequenced in a study of blood T cell repertoires in COVID-19. The protocol was immunoSEQ multiplex PCR, while the TCRdb copy is restricted to in-frame clones and leaves out a portion. This table has roughly 200,000 clones, approximately 85% appearing once. The specimen sequenced was peripheral blood. These receptors were obtained from a human donor with active or convalescent COVID-19. The donor label of this sample is uncertain.

The chain uses TRBV7-3 and TRBJ2-3; TRBD1 matches 7 bases. Germline loops: CDR1 SGHTA, CDR2 FQGTGA. The J segment lost 0 bases and the V segment lost 5 bases, leaving 8 bases of the junction unmatched. There are 16 residues in the CDR3. The CDR3 sequence is CASSAPTGFSTDTQYF. The CDR3 DNA reads TGTGCCAGCAGCGCCCCGACAGGGTTCAGCACAGATACGCAGTATTTT.

The V gene is TRBV28, the J gene TRBJ2-7, with 9 bases fitting TRBD1. CDR3 length: 14 amino acids. The V gene's germline CDR1 is MDHEN and CDR2 SYDVKM. With 7 bases clipped from V and 1 base from J, the junction kept 5 bases outside the gene matches. CDR3 amino acids: CASTQGQGSYEQYF. Written as DNA, the CDR3 is TGTGCCAGCACCCAAGGACAGGGGTCCTACGAGCAGTACTTC.

The chain carries TRBV6-6 and TRBJ2-1, with 8 bases aligning to TRBD2. V lost 9 bases, J lost 9 bases, and 10 bases stayed unmatched. From germline, CDR1 is MNHNY and CDR2 SVGAGI (reference sequence). This CDR3 spans 13 amino acids. CDR3 nucleotide sequence: TGTGCCAGTAAGGAGCAAGCGGGAGTTGAGCAGTTCTTC. This sequence encodes CASKEQAGVEQFF.

This rearrangement joins TRBV30 to TRBJ1-1; D is unclear. The CDR3 has 13 amino acids. V was pared by 0 bases and J by 4 bases, with 9 bases between. The germline gives CDR1 GTSNPN, CDR2 SVGIG (reference sequence). CDR3 DNA sequence: TGTGCCTGGAGTGTGGGGAGGAGCACTGAAGCTTTCTTT. Residues: CAWSVGRSTEAFF.

The chain employs TRBV18 and TRBJ1-2; 9 bases match TRBD1. The CDR3 extends over 17 amino acids. Germline CDR1 is KGHSH and CDR2 is LQKENI. Unmatched junction bases numbered 14, after V lost 3 bases and J lost 6 bases. The CDR3, as DNA: TGTGCCAGCTCACCTATAGGGGTCGGGACAGGGCTTGATGGCTACACCTTC. This gives the protein CASSPIGVGTGLDGYTF.

This chain links TRBV7-2 with TRBJ2-2, with TRBD2 matching over 15 bases. The CDR3 has 17 residues. Germline CDR1 is SGHTA and CDR2 is FQGNSA. Trimming cost V 5 bases and J 6 bases; bases outside gene matches: 7. The CDR3 DNA follows: TGTGCCAGCAGCCTACCGGGACTAGCGGGAGGCCCCGGGGAGCTGTTTTTT. It is translated as CASSLPGLAGGPGELFF.

A single count supports this clone. The V gene is TRBV24-1, the J gene TRBJ1-2, with TRBD1 matching over 10 bases. CDR1 is KGHDR, CDR2 SFDVKD, per germline. Trimming took 4 bases from V and 4 from J; bases not matched to a gene: 5. The CDR3 contains 15 residues. DNA for the CDR3: TGTGCCACCAGTGACCCTGGACAGGGGGTCTATGGCTACACCTTC. It is translated as CATSDPGQGVYGYTF.

This CDR3 is CASSLGRQGTKEQFF. CDR3 nucleotides: TGTGCCAGCAGCTTAGGCCGGCAGGGAACCAAGGAACAGTTCTTC. The chain combines TRBV11-3 with TRBJ2-1; a weak D match, TRBD1 (5 bases). Trimming took 1 base from V and 13 from J, leaving 20 bases between them. Germline V gene lookup returns CDR1 SGHNT and CDR2 YENEEA. This CDR3 contains 15 residues.

This chain joins TRBV6-5 and TRBJ2-6, with 10 bases matching TRBD1. Per the germline V gene, CDR1 is MNHEY and CDR2 is SVGAGI. V shed 7 bases, J shed 1 base, and the junction held 1 base outside the gene matches. This CDR3 has 15 residues. CDR3 loop: CASTGQGSGANVLTF. In DNA, the CDR3 is TGTGCCAGCACGGGACAGGGGTCTGGGGCCAACGTCCTGACTTTC.

The CDR3 coding sequence is TGTGCCAGCAGCCTAAGCGCTGGGGGGGACGATCAGCCCCAGCATTTT. Protein sequence: CASSLSAGGDDQPQHF. The chain recombines TRBV4-2 with TRBJ1-5, with a possible D match to TRBD1 (5 bases). CDR1 and CDR2 (germline): LGHNA, YNFKEQ. V shed 4 bases and J shed 5 bases, with 18 bases lying between them. The CDR3 contains 16 residues.

The chain has TRBV6-1 and TRBJ1-5, with TRBD1 matching over 8 bases. The CDR3 extends over 15 amino acids. Germline V gene sequence: CDR1 MNHNS, CDR2 SASEGT. After removal of 0 bases from V and 8 bases from J, the junction contained 6 bases not matched to a gene. The CDR3 protein is CASSEASGGEKPQHF. CDR3 coding DNA: TGTGCCAGCAGTGAAGCATCAGGGGGCGAGAAGCCCCAGCATTTT.